The 17 T cell receptor beta chains below were found in one sample sequenced in a study of OX40 agonist ivuxolimab in advanced cancers. Sequenced by immunoSEQ multiplex PCR; TCRdb stores in-frame clones only, minus some. The repertoire holds approximately 82,000 clones, with less than 90% as singletons. This sample comprised CD4+ or CD8+ T cells sorted from blood, obtained in a trial of the OX40 agonist ivuxolimab. The receptors originated from an adult with an advanced solid tumor such as melanoma, head and neck, liver or kidney cancer.

This clone was seen only a few times. This sequence joins TRBV7-8 and TRBJ1-3; D unclear. Deletions cut 5 bases from V and 0 bases from J, with 14 bases between. The CDR3 is 16 residues long. CDR1 is SGHVS, CDR2 FQNEAQ, per germline. CDR3 in DNA: TGTGCCAGCAGCACCCGTTCGGGTCCCTCTGGAAACACCATATATTTT. It specifies CASSTRSGPSGNTIYF.

As DNA, the CDR3 is TGTGCCAGCAGCCGGCAGCTCTACGAGCAGTACTTC. Translated: CASSRQLYEQYF. This chain links TRBV5-6 with TRBJ2-7; D remains ambiguous. The CDR3 has 12 amino acids. CDR1 and CDR2 (germline): SGHDT, YYEEEE. Trimming pared 4 bases from V and 3 bases from J, leaving 8 bases between. The variable domain in full, completed from reference TRBV5-6 and TRBJ2-7, reads DAGVTQSPTHLIKTRGQQVTLRCSPKSGHDTVSWYQQALGQGPQFIFQYYEEEERQRGNFPDRFSGHQFPNYSSELNVNALLLGDSALYLCASSRQLYEQYFGPGTRLTVT.

V gene TRBV9 combines with J gene TRBJ2-1, with D uncertain. CDR3 length: 15 amino acids. The germline V gene encodes CDR1 SGDLS and CDR2 YYNGEE. Trimming cost V 0 bases and J 5 bases, with 12 bases left between them. In DNA form, the CDR3 reads TGTGCCAGCAGCGTAGCCTTTTTGCAGGACAATGAGCAGTTCTTC. It translates to CASSVAFLQDNEQFF.

The genes are TRBV7-6 and TRBJ2-7; tentative D call: TRBD1 (6 bases). Germline CDR1 is SGHVS and CDR2 is FNYEAQ. The CDR3 consists of 14 residues. Trimming removed 5 bases at V and 3 bases at J, with 14 bases between. The CDR3 spells CASSPPGADYEQYF. The DNA for the CDR3 is TGTGCCAGCAGCCCCCCAGGGGCGGACTACGAGCAGTACTTC.

This clone has only one observation. The chain combines TRBV6-5 with TRBJ2-5, with D tentatively TRBD2 (5 bases). The CDR3 covers 13 residues. V was trimmed by 6 bases and J by 4 bases, leaving 12 bases between them. Germline assignment: CDR1 MNHEY and CDR2 SVGAGI. The CDR3: CASRPSPLETQYF. The CDR3 DNA reads as TGTGCCAGCAGACCTAGCCCCTTAGAGACCCAGTACTTC.

The chain couples TRBV14 to TRBJ2-7; unclear D gene. The CDR3 is made up of 13 amino acids. Trimming left V 5 bases short and J 6 bases short, with 14 bases between. Germline-derived CDR1 and CDR2 are SGHDN and FVKESK. CDR3 coding DNA: TGTGCCAGCAGCATGGTCCTTAACGGCGAGCAGTACTTC. This sequence encodes CASSMVLNGEQYF.

This chain links TRBV5-6 with TRBJ2-7, with D unresolved. CDR3 length: 11 residues. Deletions cut 5 bases from V and 8 bases from J, with 11 bases between. Per germline, CDR1 SGHDT and CDR2 YYEEEE. The CDR3 protein is CASSTQVQQYF. The CDR3 DNA follows: TGTGCCAGCAGTACACAAGTCCAGCAGTACTTC.

V is TRBV5-1 and J is TRBJ1-1; D gene ambiguous. From germline, CDR1 is SGHRS and CDR2 YFSETQ. This CDR3 contains 15 residues. The V and J ends lost 7 bases and 0 bases respectively, with 16 bases between them. In nucleotides, the CDR3 is TGCGCCAGCGCTATCGACCCGGTCATGAACACTGAAGCTTTCTTT. This translates into CASAIDPVMNTEAFF.

The rearrangement joins TRBV19 to TRBJ2-1; D possibly uses TRBD1 or TRBD2 (7 bases each). V was trimmed by 7 bases and J by 2 bases, leaving 18 bases between them. The CDR3 runs to 16 residues. In germline, CDR1 is LNHDA, CDR2 SQIVND (reference sequence). CDR3 in amino acids: CASKGGGGHAYNEQFF. In DNA, the CDR3 is TGTGCCAGTAAAGGGGGCGGGGGCCATGCCTACAATGAGCAGTTCTTC.

The rearrangement uses TRBV5-1 and TRBJ2-3; D gene ambiguous. Between the trimmed V and J ends, which lost 3 bases and 2 bases, there was a span of 16 bases. The CDR3 totals 16 residues. Germline lookup yields CDR1 SGHRS and CDR2 YFSETQ. The CDR3 protein is CASSSNPDGNTDTQYF. The CDR3 coding sequence is TGCGCCAGCAGCTCCAATCCGGACGGTAACACAGATACGCAGTATTTT.

V and J are TRBV27 and TRBJ1-2; D perhaps matches TRBD1 (5 bases). V shed 2 bases and J shed 8 bases, with 12 bases lying between them. Germline CDR1 reads MNHEY; CDR2 reads SMNVEV (reference sequence). The CDR3 sequence is 13 residues long. The chain's CDR3 is CASSLNRQNGYTF. CDR3 nucleotides: TGTGCCAGCAGTTTAAATCGACAGAACGGCTACACCTTC.

This chain links TRBV7-3 with TRBJ2-3; TRBD2 matches at 7 bases. The CDR3 totals 18 residues. Germline V gene lookup returns CDR1 SGHTA and CDR2 FQGTGA. With V trimmed by 0 bases and J by 4 bases, 13 bases remained unmatched. The CDR3 reads CASSLTSGGLGGSDTQYF. For the CDR3, the DNA is TGTGCCAGCAGCTTAACCAGTGGAGGACTAGGAGGTTCAGATACGCAGTATTTT.

As to this clone: This may stem from a read error, because a much larger clone lies one nucleotide away. This chain connects TRBV9 to TRBJ2-7; 7 nucleotides align to TRBD1. Looked up from germline, CDR1 is SGDLS and CDR2 is YYNGEE. The length of the CDR3 is 14 residues. In DNA, the CDR3 is TGTGCCAGCAGTTCCTTACAGGGGAAAGGCGAGCGGTACTTC. Amino acids: CASSSLQGKGERYF. Drawing the rest from reference TRBV9 and TRBJ2-7, the complete variable domain is DSGVTQTPKHLITATGQRVTLRCSPRSGDLSVYWYQQSLDQGLQFLIQYYNGEERAKGNILERFSAQQFPDLHSELNLSSLELGDSALYFCASSSLQGKGERYFGPGTRLTVT.

The CDR3 nucleotides are TGCGCCAGCAGAGGGGACGGGTTAGGCAGCCAAGAGACCCAGTACTTC. The encoded protein is CASRGDGLGSQETQYF. The genes are TRBV5-1 and TRBJ2-5; D could derive from TRBD1 or TRBD2 (5 bases each). CDR3 length: 16 amino acids. The germline gives CDR1 SGHRS, CDR2 YFSETQ. The V end was cut by 5 bases, the J end by 1 base, with 18 bases between.

This clone appeared a single time. The CDR3 nucleotides read TGCGCCAGCAGCTTGGTAGACCATGCCTACGAGCAGTACTTC. Its translation is CASSLVDHAYEQYF. This chain uses TRBV5-1 with TRBJ2-7; no firm D call. The germline V gene has CDR1 SGHRS and CDR2 YFSETQ. This CDR3 comprises 14 residues. Trimming removed 0 bases from V and 2 bases from J, with 9 bases in between.

The chain joins TRBV5-1 to TRBJ2-3; 10 bases fit TRBD1. The ends lost 5 bases at V and 5 bases at J; junction bases unmatched: 5. The CDR3 totals 14 residues. The V gene's germline CDR1 is SGHRS and CDR2 YFSETQ. The CDR3 sequence: CASRGDRGEDTQYF. CDR3 nucleotides: TGCGCCAGCAGGGGGGACAGGGGCGAAGATACGCAGTATTTT.

The V call is TRBV2, the J call TRBJ2-5; no definite D call. Between the trimmed V and J ends, which lost 3 bases and 7 bases, there was a span of 6 bases. This CDR3 is 11 amino acids long. The V gene's germline CDR1 is SNHLY and CDR2 FYNNEI. The CDR3: CASSDLGTQYF. The CDR3 coding sequence is TGTGCCAGCAGTGATCTGGGGACCCAGTACTTC.